This T cell receptor beta chain was identified during a study of cytomegalovirus exposure and HLA in healthy donors. V gave up 0 bases and J gave up 3 bases; unmatched junction bases: 5. Germline assignment: CDR1 MGHRA and CDR2 YSYEKL. The CDR3 runs to 17 residues. Repertoires were generated with immunoSEQ multiplex PCR, while TCRdb's copy carries only in-frame clones and drops some. The sample has 150,000 to 200,000 clones, about 85% seen once; the top ten hold about 2.3%. This clone came up once. Its target is unknown. The study's findings and limits: Overall, roughly 170 TCR beta chains were annotated as cytomegalovirus-associated. High specificity and sensitivity for cytomegalovirus status were reported for the classifier.

The clonotype comes from a man aged 30-40 years in good health and CMV-seropositive. This chain joins TRBV4-1 and TRBJ2-1; 10 bases fit TRBD2. Sequenced: PBMCs. CDR3 nucleotides: TGCGCCAGCAGCCAAGACAATAGCGGGGGGCACTACAATGAGCAGTTCTTC. This gives the protein CASSQDNSGGHYNEQFF.